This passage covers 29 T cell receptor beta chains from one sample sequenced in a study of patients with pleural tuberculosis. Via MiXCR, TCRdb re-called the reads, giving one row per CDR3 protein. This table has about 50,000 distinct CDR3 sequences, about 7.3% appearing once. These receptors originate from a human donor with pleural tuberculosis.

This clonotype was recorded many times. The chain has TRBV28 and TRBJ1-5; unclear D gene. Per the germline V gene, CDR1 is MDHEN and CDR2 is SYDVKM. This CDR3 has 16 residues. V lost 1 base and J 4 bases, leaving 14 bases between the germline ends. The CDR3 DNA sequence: TGTGCCAGCAGTTTATTTGAAGGTTACGGGAATCAGCCCCAGCATTTT. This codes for CASSLFEGYGNQPQHF. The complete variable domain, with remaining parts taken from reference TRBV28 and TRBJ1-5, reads DVKVTQSSRYLVKRTGEKVFLECVQDMDHENMFWYRQDPGLGLRLIYFSYDVKMKEKGDIPEGYSVSREKKERFSLILESASTNQTSMYLCASSLFEGYGNQPQHFGDGTRLSIL.

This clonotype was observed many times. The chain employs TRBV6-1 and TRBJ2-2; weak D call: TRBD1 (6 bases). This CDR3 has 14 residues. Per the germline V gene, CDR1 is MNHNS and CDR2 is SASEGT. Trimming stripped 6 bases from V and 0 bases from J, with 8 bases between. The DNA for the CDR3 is TGTGCCAGCAGCCGGGACACGAACACCGGGGAGCTGTTTTTT. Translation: CASSRDTNTGELFF.

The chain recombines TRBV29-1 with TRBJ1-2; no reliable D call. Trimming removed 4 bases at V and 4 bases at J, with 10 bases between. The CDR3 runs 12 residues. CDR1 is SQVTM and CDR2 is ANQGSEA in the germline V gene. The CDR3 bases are TGCAGCGTTGGGCTGAGCACCTATGGCTACACCTTC. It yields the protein CSVGLSTYGYTF.

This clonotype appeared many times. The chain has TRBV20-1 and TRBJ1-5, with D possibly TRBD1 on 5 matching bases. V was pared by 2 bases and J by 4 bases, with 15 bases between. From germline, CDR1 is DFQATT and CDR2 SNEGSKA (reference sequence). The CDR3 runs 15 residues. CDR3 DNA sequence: TGCAGTGCTAGATCAGGGCCCACTTGGAATCAGCCCCAGCATTTT. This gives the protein CSARSGPTWNQPQHF.

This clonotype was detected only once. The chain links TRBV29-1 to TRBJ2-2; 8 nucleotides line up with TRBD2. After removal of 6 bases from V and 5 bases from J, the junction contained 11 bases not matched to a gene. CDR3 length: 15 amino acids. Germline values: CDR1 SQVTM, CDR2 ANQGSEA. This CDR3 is CSVRLSGRQTGELFF. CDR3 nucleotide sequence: TGCAGCGTCCGGTTAAGCGGGAGACAAACCGGGGAGCTGTTTTTT.

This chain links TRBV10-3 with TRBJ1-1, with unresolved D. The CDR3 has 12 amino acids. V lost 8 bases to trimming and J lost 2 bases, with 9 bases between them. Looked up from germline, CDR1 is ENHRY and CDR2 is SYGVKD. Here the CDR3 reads CAIGPGNTEAFF. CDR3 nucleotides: TGTGCCATCGGACCCGGTAACACTGAAGCTTTCTTT.

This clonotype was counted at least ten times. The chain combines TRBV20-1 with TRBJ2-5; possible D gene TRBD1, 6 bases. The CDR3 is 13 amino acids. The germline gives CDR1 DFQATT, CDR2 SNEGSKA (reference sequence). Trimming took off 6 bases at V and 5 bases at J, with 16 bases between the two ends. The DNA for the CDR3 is TGCAGTGCGTCGAAAACAGGGTCGGAGACCCAGTACTTC. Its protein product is CSASKTGSETQYF.

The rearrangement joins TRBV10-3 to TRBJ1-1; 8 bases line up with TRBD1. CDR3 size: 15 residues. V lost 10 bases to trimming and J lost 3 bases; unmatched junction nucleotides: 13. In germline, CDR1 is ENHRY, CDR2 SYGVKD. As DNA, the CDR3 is TGTGCCACCACTCAGGGGGCGCGGGGTGACACTGAAGCTTTCTTT. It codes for CATTQGARGDTEAFF.

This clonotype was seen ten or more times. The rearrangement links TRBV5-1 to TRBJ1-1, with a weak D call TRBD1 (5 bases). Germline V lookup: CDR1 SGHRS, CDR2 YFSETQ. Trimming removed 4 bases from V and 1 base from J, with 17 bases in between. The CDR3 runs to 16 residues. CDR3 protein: CASSLAPGGRNTEAFF. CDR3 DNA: TGCGCCAGCAGCCTGGCTCCCGGGGGACGGAACACTGAAGCTTTCTTT.

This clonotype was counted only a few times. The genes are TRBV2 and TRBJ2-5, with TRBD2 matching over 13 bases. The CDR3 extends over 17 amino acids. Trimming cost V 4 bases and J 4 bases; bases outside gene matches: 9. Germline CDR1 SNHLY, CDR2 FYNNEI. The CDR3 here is CASSGGLAGDETETQYF. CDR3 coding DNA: TGTGCCAGCAGTGGAGGACTAGCGGGAGATGAGACAGAGACCCAGTACTTC.

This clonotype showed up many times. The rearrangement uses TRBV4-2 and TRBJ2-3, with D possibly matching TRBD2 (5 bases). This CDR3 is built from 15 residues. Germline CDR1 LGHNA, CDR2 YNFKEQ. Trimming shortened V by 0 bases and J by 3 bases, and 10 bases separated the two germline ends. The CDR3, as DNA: TGTGCCAGCAGCCAAGATAAGACGGGGACAGATACGCAGTATTTT. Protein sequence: CASSQDKTGTDTQYF.

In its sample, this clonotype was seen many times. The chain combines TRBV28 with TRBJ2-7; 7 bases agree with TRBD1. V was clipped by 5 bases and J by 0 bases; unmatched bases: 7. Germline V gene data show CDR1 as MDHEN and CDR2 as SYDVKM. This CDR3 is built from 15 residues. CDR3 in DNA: TGTGCCAGCAGTCCCCCGGGACAGAGCTCCTACGAGCAGTACTTC. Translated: CASSPPGQSSYEQYF. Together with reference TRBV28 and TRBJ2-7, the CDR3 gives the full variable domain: DVKVTQSSRYLVKRTGEKVFLECVQDMDHENMFWYRQDPGLGLRLIYFSYDVKMKEKGDIPEGYSVSREKKERFSLILESASTNQTSMYLCASSPPGQSSYEQYFGPGTRLTVT.

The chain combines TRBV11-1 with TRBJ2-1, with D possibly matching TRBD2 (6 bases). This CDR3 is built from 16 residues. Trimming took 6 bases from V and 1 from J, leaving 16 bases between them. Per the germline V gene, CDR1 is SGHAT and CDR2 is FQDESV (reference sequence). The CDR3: CASSPITSFSYNEQFF. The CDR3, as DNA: TGTGCCAGCAGTCCGATAACTAGCTTTTCCTACAATGAGCAGTTCTTC.

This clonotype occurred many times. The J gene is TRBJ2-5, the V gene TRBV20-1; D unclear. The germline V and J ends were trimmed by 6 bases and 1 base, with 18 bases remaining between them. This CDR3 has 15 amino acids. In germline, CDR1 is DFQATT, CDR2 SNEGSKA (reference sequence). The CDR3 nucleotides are TGCAGTGCCGAAGGAGTCGAAATCCTCCAAGAGACCCAGTACTTC. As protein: CSAEGVEILQETQYF.

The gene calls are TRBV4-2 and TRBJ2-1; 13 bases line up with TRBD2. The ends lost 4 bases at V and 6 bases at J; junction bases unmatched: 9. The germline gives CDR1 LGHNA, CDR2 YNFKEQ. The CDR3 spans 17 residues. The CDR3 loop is CASSLRTSGSSINEQFF. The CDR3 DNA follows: TGTGCCAGCAGCCTTCGGACTAGCGGGAGTAGTATCAATGAGCAGTTCTTC.

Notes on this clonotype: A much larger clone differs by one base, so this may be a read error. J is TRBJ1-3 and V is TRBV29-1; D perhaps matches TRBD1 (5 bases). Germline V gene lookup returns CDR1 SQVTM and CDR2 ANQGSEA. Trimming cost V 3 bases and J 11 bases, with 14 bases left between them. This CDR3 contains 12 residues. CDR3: CSVEGGGSSIYF. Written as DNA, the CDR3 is TGCAGCGTTGAGGGGGGAGGTTCATCCATATATTTT.

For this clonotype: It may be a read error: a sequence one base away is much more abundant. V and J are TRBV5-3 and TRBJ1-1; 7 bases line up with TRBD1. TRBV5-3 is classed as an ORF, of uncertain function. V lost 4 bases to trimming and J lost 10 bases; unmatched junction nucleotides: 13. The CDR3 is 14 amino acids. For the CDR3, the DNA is TGTGCCAGAAGCCTAACTACAGCAGGGGGTCCAGCTTTCTTT. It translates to CARSLTTAGGPAFF.

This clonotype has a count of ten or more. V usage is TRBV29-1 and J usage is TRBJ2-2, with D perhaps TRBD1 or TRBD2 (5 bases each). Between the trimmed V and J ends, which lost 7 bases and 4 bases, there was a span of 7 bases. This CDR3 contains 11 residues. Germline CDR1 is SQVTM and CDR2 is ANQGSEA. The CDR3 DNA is TGCAGCGGGGGGAGCACCGGGGAGCTGTTTTTT. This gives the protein CSGGSTGELFF.

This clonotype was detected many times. CDR3 DNA sequence: TGTGCCAGCAGATCATATGGTTCGGCGGGGGGTAACACTGAAGCTTTCTTT. Residues: CASRSYGSAGGNTEAFF. V gene TRBV12-3 or TRBV12-4 combines with J gene TRBJ1-1; D is possibly TRBD1 (5 bases). The CDR3 length is 17 residues. Trimming shortened V by 6 bases and J by 2 bases, and 22 bases separated the two germline ends.

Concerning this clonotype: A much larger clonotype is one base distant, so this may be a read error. The CDR3, as DNA: TGTGCCAGCAGCGAGGGGGGTGGTGAGCAGTTCTTC. This encodes CASSEGGGEQFF. The J gene is TRBJ2-1, the V gene TRBV6-2 or TRBV6-3; tentatively, D is TRBD1 or TRBD2 (6 bases each). V lost 6 bases and J lost 9, with 12 bases in between. The CDR3 covers 12 residues. The germline CDR1 and CDR2 sequences are MNHEY and SVGEGT.

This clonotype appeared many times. This CDR3 reads CASSWGYSGRHTEAFF. For the CDR3, the DNA is TGTGCCAGCAGTTGGGGGTATTCAGGGAGGCACACTGAAGCTTTCTTT. This chain connects TRBV12-3 or TRBV12-4 to TRBJ1-1; D perhaps matches TRBD1 (5 bases). This CDR3 region has 16 residues. Trimming removed 4 bases at V and 3 bases at J, with 18 bases between.

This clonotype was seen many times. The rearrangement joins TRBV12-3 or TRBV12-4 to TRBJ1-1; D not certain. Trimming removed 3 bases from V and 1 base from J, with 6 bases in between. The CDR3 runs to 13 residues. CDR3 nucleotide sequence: TGTGCCAGCAGTTTTAGCGGGAACACTGAAGCTTTCTTT. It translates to CASSFSGNTEAFF.

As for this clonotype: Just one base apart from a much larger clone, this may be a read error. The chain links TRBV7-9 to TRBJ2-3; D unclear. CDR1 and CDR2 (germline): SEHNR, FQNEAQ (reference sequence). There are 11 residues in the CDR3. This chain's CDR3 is CAGSWTDTQYF. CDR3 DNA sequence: TGTGCCGGCAGCTGGACAGATACGCAGTATTTT.

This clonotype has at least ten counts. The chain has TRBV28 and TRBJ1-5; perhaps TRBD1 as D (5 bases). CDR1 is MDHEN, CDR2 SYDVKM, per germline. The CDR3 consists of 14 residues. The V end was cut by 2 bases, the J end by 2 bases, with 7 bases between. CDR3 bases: TGTGCCAGCAGTTTACAAGGGGGCAATCAGCCCCAGCATTTT. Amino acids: CASSLQGGNQPQHF.

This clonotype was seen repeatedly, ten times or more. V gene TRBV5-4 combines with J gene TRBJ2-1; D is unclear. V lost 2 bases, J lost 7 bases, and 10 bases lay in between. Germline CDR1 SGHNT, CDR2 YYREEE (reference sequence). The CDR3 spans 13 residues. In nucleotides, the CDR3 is TGTGCCAGCAGCTTCGGATCGGTAAATGAGCAGTTCTTC. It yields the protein CASSFGSVNEQFF.

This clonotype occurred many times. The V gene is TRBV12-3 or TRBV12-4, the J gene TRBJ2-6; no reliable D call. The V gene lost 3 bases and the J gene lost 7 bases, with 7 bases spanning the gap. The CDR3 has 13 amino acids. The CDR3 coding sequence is TGTGCCAGCAGTTTCCGGAGTGCCAACGTCCTGACTTTC. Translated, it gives CASSFRSANVLTF.

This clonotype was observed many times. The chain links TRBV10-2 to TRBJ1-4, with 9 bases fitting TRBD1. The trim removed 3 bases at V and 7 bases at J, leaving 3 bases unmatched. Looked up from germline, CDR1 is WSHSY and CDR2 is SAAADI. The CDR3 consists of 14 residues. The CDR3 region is CASSEGDRAEKLFF. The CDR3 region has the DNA TGCGCCAGCAGTGAAGGGGACAGGGCTGAAAAACTGTTTTTT.

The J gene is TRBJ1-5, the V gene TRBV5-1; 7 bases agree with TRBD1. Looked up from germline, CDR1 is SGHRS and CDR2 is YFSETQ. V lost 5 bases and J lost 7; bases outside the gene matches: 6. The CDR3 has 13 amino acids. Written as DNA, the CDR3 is TGCGCCAGCAGACAGGGGAATGACCAGCCCCAGCATTTT. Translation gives CASRQGNDQPQHF.

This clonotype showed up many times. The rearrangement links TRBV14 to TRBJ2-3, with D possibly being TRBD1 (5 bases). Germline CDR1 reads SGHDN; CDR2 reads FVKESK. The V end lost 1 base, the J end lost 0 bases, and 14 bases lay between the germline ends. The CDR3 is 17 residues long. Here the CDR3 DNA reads TGTGCCAGCAGCCAAGGTATCGACAGTGCTAGCACAGATACGCAGTATTTT. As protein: CASSQGIDSASTDTQYF. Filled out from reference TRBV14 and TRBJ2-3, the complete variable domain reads EAGVTQFPSHSVIEKGQTVTLRCDPISGHDNLYWYRRVMGKEIKFLLHFVKESKQDESGMPNNRFLAERTGGTYSTLKVQPAELEDSGVYFCASSQGIDSASTDTQYFGPGTRLTVL.